These 9 T cell receptor beta chains share one sample of origin, sequenced in a study of OX40 agonist ivuxolimab in advanced cancers. Libraries were prepared by immunoSEQ multiplex PCR; TCRdb keeps only in-frame clonotypes and omits some of them. The sample lists approximately 50,000 clones, 65% to 85% occurring once. The source was CD4+ or CD8+ T cells sorted from blood, collected in a trial of the OX40 agonist ivuxolimab. All receptors derive from an adult with an advanced solid tumor such as melanoma, head and neck, liver or kidney cancer.

This clone showed up just a few times. The rearrangement uses TRBV7-6 and TRBJ2-3, with D perhaps being TRBD1 or TRBD2 (6 bases each). CDR3 length equals 19 residues. V was clipped by 4 bases and J by 5 bases, with 28 bases between them. Germline V CDR1 and CDR2: SGHVS, FNYEAQ. The CDR3 nucleotides are TGTGCCAGCAGCTCCGAATTAGGGGGGATGGCAGGGGCTATAGATACGCAGTATTTT. Translated: CASSSELGGMAGAIDTQYF. The whole variable domain, remainder taken from reference TRBV7-6 and TRBJ2-3, is GAGVSQSPRYKVTKRGQDVALRCDPISGHVSLYWYRQALGQGPEFLTYFNYEAQQDKSGLPNDRFSAERPEGSISTLTIQRTEQRDSAMYRCASSSELGGMAGAIDTQYFGPGTRLTVL.

This clone was counted a few times. The J gene is TRBJ2-2, the V gene TRBV25-1; D is undetermined. V lost 6 bases to trimming and J lost 4 bases, with 12 bases between them. The CDR3 has 14 residues. Germline CDR1 reads MGHDK; CDR2 reads SYGVNS. The CDR3 reads CASRKGGGTGELFF. Here the CDR3 DNA reads TGTGCCAGCAGAAAGGGTGGCGGCACCGGGGAGCTGTTTTTT.

V gene TRBV21-1 combines with J gene TRBJ2-5; TRBD2, the table's D call, was not compared with the DNA. The J call may be incorrect, as the DNA end agrees better with TRBJ2-7. TRBV21-1 is a pseudogene. CDR3 length equals 16 residues. The CDR3 DNA reads as TGTGCCAGCACCAAAGGGGGCGGGGGAGGATCCTACGAGCAGTACTTC. It translates to CASTKGGGGGSYEQYF.

The chain carries TRBV10-3 and TRBJ2-5; possibly TRBD1 for D (6 bases). This CDR3 has 13 residues. From germline, CDR1 is ENHRY and CDR2 SYGVKD. The V end lost 7 bases, the J end lost 5 bases, and 14 bases lay between the germline ends. The CDR3 DNA is TGTGCCATCAAGGCAGGGGCGGCGGAGACCCAGTACTTC. It is translated as CAIKAGAAETQYF.

The rearrangement uses TRBV4-2 and TRBJ2-5; D remains ambiguous. The CDR3 sequence is 13 residues long. With 4 bases removed from V and 3 bases from J, the gap between germline ends came to 9 bases. Germline CDR1 reads LGHNA; CDR2 reads YNFKEQ. The CDR3 DNA is TGTGCCAGCAGCCTAAGGCCTGAAGAGACCCAGTACTTC. This gives the protein CASSLRPEETQYF.

This clone was picked up a small number of times. V gene TRBV28 combines with J gene TRBJ1-2; the D is unclear. V was cut by 7 bases and J by 0 bases, with 9 bases left in between. This CDR3 spans 13 amino acids. Germline V gives CDR1 MDHEN, CDR2 SYDVKM. Here the CDR3 reads CASTPEANYGYTF. DNA for the CDR3: TGTGCCAGCACCCCCGAGGCTAACTATGGCTACACCTTC.

This sequence joins TRBV11-2 and TRBJ2-5; 7 nucleotides line up with TRBD2. The junction had 11 bases not matched to a gene; V was cut back by 1 base and J by 9 bases. This CDR3 is 15 amino acids long. The V gene's germline CDR1 is SGHAT and CDR2 FQNNGV. CDR3 residues: CASSLVWGGRAPQYF. The CDR3 bases are TGTGCCAGCAGCTTAGTCTGGGGGGGACGCGCGCCCCAGTACTTC.

In its sample, this clone was seen a few times. The chain combines TRBV5-4 with TRBJ2-7; D perhaps matches TRBD2 (6 bases). This CDR3 region has 12 residues. Germline CDR1 SGHNT, CDR2 YYREEE (reference sequence). V shed 3 bases and J shed 5 bases, with 9 bases lying between them. CDR3: CASSSGGDEQYF. The CDR3 region has the DNA TGTGCCAGCAGCTCTGGAGGGGACGAGCAGTACTTC.

V and J are TRBV5-4 and TRBJ2-5, with 8 nucleotides matching TRBD2. CDR3 size: 16 residues. V lost 4 bases to trimming and J lost 5 bases; unmatched junction nucleotides: 13. Germline V gene data show CDR1 as SGHNT and CDR2 as YYREEE (reference sequence). The CDR3 DNA is TGTGCCAGCAGCCCCCGGGTAACGGGGGGGCGGGAGACCCAGTACTTC. It codes for CASSPRVTGGRETQYF.